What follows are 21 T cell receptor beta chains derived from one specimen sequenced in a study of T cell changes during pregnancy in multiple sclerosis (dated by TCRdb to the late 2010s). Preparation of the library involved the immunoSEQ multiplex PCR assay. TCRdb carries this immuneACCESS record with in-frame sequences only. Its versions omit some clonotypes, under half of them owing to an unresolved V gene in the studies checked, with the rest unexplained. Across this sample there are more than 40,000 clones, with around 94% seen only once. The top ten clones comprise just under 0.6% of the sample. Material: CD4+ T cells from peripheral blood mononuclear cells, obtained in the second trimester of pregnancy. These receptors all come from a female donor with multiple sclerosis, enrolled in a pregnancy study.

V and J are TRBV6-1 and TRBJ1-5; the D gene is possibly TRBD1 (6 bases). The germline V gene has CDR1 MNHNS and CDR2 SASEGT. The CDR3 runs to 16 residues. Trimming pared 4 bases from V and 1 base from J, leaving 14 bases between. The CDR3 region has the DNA TGTGCCAGCAGTGGAACTCAAAGGGGGAGCAATCAGCCCCAGCATTTT. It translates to CASSGTQRGSNQPQHF.

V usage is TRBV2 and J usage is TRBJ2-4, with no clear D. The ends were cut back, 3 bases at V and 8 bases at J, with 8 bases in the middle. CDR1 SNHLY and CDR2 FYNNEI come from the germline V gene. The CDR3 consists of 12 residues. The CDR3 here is CASSDRPDIQYF. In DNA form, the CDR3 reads TGTGCCAGCAGTGACAGGCCGGACATTCAGTACTTC.

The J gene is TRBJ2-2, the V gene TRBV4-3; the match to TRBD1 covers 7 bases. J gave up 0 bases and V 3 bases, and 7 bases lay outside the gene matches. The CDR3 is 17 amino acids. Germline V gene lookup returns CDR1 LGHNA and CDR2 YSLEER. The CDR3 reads CASSHDPGQPNTGELFF. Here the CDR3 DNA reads TGCGCCAGCAGCCACGACCCGGGACAGCCGAACACCGGGGAGCTGTTTTTT.

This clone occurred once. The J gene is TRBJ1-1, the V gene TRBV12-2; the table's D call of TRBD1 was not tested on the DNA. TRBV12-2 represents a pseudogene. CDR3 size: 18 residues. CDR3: CASRLAWPTGSPYTEAFF. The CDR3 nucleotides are TGTGCAAGTCGCTTAGCGTGGCCTACAGGGTCCCCCTACACTGAAGCTTTCTTT.

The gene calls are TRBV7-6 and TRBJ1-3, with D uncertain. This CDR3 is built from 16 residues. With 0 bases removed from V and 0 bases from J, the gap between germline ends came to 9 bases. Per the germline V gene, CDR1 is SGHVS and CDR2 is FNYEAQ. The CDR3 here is CASSLAVRDSGNTIYF. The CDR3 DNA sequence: TGTGCCAGCAGCTTAGCGGTTCGGGACTCTGGAAACACCATATATTTT.

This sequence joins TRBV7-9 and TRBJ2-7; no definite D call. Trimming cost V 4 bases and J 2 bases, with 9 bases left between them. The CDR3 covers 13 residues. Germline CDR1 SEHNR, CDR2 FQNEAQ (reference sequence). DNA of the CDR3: TGTGCCAGCAGCTCCTCTTATACCTACGAGCAGTACTTC. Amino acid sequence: CASSSSYTYEQYF.

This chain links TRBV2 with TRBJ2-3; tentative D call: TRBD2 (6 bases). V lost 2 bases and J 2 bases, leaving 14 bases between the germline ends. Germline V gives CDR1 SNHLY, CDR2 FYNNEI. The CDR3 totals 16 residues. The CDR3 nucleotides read TGTGCCAGCAGTGAACCAGGCCGGGAGATCACAGATACGCAGTATTTT. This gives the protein CASSEPGREITDTQYF. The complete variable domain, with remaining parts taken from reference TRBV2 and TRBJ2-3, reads EPEVTQTPSHQVTQMGQEVILRCVPISNHLYFYWYRQILGQKVEFLVSFYNNEISEKSEIFDDQFSVERPDGSNFTLKIRSTKLEDSAMYFCASSEPGREITDTQYFGPGTRLTVL.

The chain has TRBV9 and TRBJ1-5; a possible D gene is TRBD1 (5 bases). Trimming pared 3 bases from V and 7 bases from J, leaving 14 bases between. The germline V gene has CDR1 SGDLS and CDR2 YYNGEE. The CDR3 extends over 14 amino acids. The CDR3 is CASSALGGDQPQHF. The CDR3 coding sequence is TGTGCCAGCAGCGCCTTGGGAGGGGACCAGCCCCAGCATTTT. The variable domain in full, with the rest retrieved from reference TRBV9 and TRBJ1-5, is DSGVTQTPKHLITATGQRVTLRCSPRSGDLSVYWYQQSLDQGLQFLIQYYNGEERAKGNILERFSAQQFPDLHSELNLSSLELGDSALYFCASSALGGDQPQHFGDGTRLSIL.

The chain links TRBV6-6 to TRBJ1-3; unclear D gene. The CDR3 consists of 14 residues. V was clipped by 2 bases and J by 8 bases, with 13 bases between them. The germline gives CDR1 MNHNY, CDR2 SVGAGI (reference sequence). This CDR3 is CASSYRAGLDTIYF. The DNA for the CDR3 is TGTGCCAGCAGTTACAGGGCGGGATTGGACACCATATATTTT.

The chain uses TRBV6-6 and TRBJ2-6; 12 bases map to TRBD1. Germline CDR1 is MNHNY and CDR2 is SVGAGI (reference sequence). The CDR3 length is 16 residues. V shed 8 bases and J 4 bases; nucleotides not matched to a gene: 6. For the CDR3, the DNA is TGTGCCAGCCGGGACAGGGGGCTGTCGGGGGCCAACGTCCTGACTTTC. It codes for CASRDRGLSGANVLTF.

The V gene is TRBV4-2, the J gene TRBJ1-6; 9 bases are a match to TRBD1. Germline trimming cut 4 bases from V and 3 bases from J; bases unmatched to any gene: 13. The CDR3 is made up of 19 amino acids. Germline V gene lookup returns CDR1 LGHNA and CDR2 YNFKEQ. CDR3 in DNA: TGTGCCAGCAGCCCCTCCGGGGTGGACAGGGGCGTCTATAATTCACCCCTCCACTTT. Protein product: CASSPSGVDRGVYNSPLHF.

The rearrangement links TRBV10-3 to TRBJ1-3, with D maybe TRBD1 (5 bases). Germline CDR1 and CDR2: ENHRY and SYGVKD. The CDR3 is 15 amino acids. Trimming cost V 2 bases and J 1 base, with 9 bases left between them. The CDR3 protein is CAISESGGSGNTIYF. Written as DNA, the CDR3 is TGTGCCATCAGTGAGAGCGGGGGATCTGGAAACACCATATATTTT.

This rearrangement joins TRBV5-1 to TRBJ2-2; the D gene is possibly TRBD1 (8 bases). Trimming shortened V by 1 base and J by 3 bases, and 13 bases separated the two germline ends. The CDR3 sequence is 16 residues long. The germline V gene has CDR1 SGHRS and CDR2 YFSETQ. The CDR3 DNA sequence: TGCGCCAGCAGCTTGTCGGGGGGACAGGACACCGGGGAGCTGTTTTTT. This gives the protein CASSLSGGQDTGELFF.

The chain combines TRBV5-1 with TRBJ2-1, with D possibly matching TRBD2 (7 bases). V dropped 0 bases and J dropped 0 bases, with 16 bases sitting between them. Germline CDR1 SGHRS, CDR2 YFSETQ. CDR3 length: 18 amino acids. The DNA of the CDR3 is TGCGCCAGCAGCTTGGCAAGGGGGGGACAAAGCTCCTACAATGAGCAGTTCTTC. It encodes CASSLARGGQSSYNEQFF.

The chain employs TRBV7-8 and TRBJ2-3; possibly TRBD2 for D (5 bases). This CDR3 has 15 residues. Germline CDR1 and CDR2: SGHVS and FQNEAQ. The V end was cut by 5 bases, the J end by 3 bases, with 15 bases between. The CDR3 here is CASSQQRSGTDTQYF. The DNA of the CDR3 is TGTGCCAGCAGCCAACAAAGATCGGGGACAGATACGCAGTATTTT.

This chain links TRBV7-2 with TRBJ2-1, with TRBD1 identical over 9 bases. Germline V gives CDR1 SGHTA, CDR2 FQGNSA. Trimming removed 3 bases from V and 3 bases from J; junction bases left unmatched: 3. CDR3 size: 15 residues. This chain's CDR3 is CASSLTGQGYNEQFF. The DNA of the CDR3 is TGTGCCAGCAGCTTGACGGGACAGGGCTACAATGAGCAGTTCTTC.

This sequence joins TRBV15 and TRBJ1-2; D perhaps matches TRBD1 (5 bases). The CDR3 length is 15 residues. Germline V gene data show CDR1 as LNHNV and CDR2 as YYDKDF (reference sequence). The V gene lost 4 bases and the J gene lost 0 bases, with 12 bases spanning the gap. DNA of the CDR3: TGTGCCACCAGCAACCCGGAACAGGCTAACTATGGCTACACCTTC. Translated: CATSNPEQANYGYTF.

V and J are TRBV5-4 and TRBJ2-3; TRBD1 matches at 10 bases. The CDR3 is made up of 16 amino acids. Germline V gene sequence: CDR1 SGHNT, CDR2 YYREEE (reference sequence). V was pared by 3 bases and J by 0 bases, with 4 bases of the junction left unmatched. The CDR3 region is CASSSGQGVSTDTQYF. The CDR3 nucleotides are TGTGCCAGCAGCTCCGGACAGGGGGTGAGCACAGATACGCAGTATTTT.

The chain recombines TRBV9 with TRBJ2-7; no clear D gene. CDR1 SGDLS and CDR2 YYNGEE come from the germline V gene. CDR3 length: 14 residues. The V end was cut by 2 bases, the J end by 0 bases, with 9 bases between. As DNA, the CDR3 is TGTGCCAGCAGCGTCGATGGCACCTCCTACGAGCAGTACTTC. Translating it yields CASSVDGTSYEQYF.

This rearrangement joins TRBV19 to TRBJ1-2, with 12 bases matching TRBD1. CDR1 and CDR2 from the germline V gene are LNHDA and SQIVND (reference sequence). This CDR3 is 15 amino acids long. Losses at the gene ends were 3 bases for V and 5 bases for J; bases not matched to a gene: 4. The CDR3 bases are TGTGCCAGTAGTATTGGGGGACAGGGGGCATATGGCTACACCTTC. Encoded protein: CASSIGGQGAYGYTF.

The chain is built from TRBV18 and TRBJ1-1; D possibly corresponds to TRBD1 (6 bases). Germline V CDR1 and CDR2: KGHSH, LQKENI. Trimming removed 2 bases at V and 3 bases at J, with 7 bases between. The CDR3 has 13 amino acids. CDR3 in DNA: TGTGCCAGCTCACCAGACAGGCACACTGAAGCTTTCTTT. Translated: CASSPDRHTEAFF.